This T cell receptor (beta chain) was found in a study of blood T cell repertoires in COVID-19. Background on the study: Samples representing acute and convalescent COVID-19 were sourced from the United States, Italy and Spain. PBMCs, B-cell-depleted T cells, or T cells provided the cDNA or gDNA that made up the material.

Original processing methods: Amplification with reference gene primers provided the estimates of nucleated cell counts. Sequencing was performed with immunoSEQ multiplex PCR; in TCRdb, only in-frame clones are kept and a portion is missing. The DNA gave D and trimming, while V, J and clone size come from that table. This sample yields 70,000 to 100,000 clones, of which roughly 90% are seen a single time; around 1.3% belongs to the top ten. In its sample, this clone was seen once. The V gene end was trimmed by 6 bases and the J gene end by 7 bases; junction bases not matched to a gene: 13. The CDR3 spans 18 residues. Germline V gene sequence: CDR1 LNHDA, CDR2 SQIVND (reference sequence).

The chain joins TRBV19 to TRBJ2-2; 14 bases are a match to TRBD2. The sample consisted of peripheral blood. The source of this sequence is a man older than 75 with active or convalescent COVID-19. This chain's CDR3 is CASRRYGTSGSSVGELFF. The CDR3, as DNA: TGTGCCAGTAGAAGATACGGGACTAGCGGGAGTTCGGTCGGGGAGCTGTTTTTT.